The rows below give T cell receptor beta chains drawn from one sample of a study of regulatory T cells in long-lasting Graves disease. Using its own MiXCR run on the multiplex PCR reads, TCRdb lists one record per CDR3 protein. The table lists under 500,000 distinct CDR3 sequences, 20% of them singletons. The sequencing here drew on peripheral blood mononuclear cells (PBMCs), taken when the disease was refractory, from a patient treated with antithyroid drugs. These receptors were obtained from a female donor with Graves disease. Each CDR3 is given with its conserved first and last residue. D genes are given only for firm matches. Size tells how often a clone was seen (once, few, many) or the class of an expanded clone, and some rows leave it out.

v_gene	d_gene	j_gene	abundance	CDR3nt	CDR3aa
TRBV12-3/TRBV12-4	-	TRBJ2-2	many	TGTGCCACCGACGGGAGAGGCACCGGGGAGCTGTTTTTT	CATDGRGTGELFF
TRBV7-6	TRBD1	TRBJ2-2	-	TGTGCCAGCAGAGCCGGGACAGGGGCGACCGGGGAGCTGTTTTTT	CASRAGTGATGELFF
TRBV28	-	TRBJ2-1	many	TGTGCCAGCATTGGATCGGGCAATGAGCAGTTCTTC	CASIGSGNEQFF
TRBV9	TRBD2	TRBJ2-5	-	TGTGCCAGCAGCGATGGACTAGCGGGAGGGTTCAGCGAGACCCAGTACTTC	CASSDGLAGGFSETQYF
TRBV5-4	-	TRBJ2-5	few	TGTGCCAGCAGCCTCGCCGGAACAGGGAATATAGCTGAGAGGACCCAGTACTTC	CASSLAGTGNIAERTQYF
TRBV6-2/TRBV6-3	-	TRBJ1-5	-	TGTGCCAGCAGTTACAGGCCGGGGGTGACCCAGCCCCAGCATTTT	CASSYRPGVTQPQHF
TRBV7-6	TRBD2	TRBJ2-5	few	TGTGCCAGCAGCCGACTGTCACTAGCGGGAGGCGAGACCCAGTACTTC	CASSRLSLAGGETQYF
TRBV4-3	-	TRBJ1-5	-	TGCGCCAGCAGCCAAGCTTTCAAGGGGACCAATCAGCCCCAGCATTTT	CASSQAFKGTNQPQHF
TRBV28	-	TRBJ2-2	many	TGTGCCAGCAGTCTACAGGGTCCCGGGGAGCTGTTTTTT	CASSLQGPGELFF
TRBV10-3	-	TRBJ2-5	many	TGTGCCATCAGTGAGTCCCCCCCCAGGCAAGAGACCCAGTACTTC	CAISESPPRQETQYF
TRBV5-1	-	TRBJ1-1	-	TGCGCCAGCAGCTCCGGACACCTGAACACTGAAGCTTTCTTT	CASSSGHLNTEAFF
TRBV7-2	-	TRBJ2-2	-	TGTGCCAGCGGATTCTTGGGAACGCTGTTTTTT	CASGFLGTLFF
TRBV5-4	TRBD2	TRBJ2-1	-	TGTGCCAGCAGCTTGGACCTAGCGGCCTACAATGAGCAGTTCTTC	CASSLDLAAYNEQFF
TRBV5-1	-	TRBJ2-7	-	TGCGCCAGCAGATACCAGACAGGATCCTACGAGCAGTACTTC	CASRYQTGSYEQYF
TRBV9	-	TRBJ1-4	few	TGTGCCAGCAGCGTAGATGGGAGGGCGGGCGAAAAACTGTTTTTT	CASSVDGRAGEKLFF
TRBV28	-	TRBJ2-2	many	TGTGCCAGCAGTTCCGTAAGGGAGCGGGGGGAGCTGTTTTTT	CASSSVRERGELFF
TRBV6-4	-	TRBJ2-1	-	TGTGCCAGCAGTTATAGCGGACCACCCTACAATGAGCAGTTCTTC	CASSYSGPPYNEQFF
TRBV5-1	-	TRBJ1-2	many	TGCGCCAGCAGCTTTTTGGGGGCCGACTATGGCTACACCTTC	CASSFLGADYGYTF
TRBV28	-	TRBJ2-5	many	TGTGCCAGCAGTTGGGTGGGGTCAGGGGCGAAGACCCAGTACTTC	CASSWVGSGAKTQYF
TRBV6-1	TRBD1	TRBJ1-6	few	TGTGCCAGCAAAACGACAGGGGTCAATTCACCCCTCCACTTT	CASKTTGVNSPLHF
TRBV10-3	-	TRBJ1-5	few	TGTGCCATCAGTGAGTCGGTGGGGCCCCAGCATTTT	CAISESVGPQHF
TRBV6-2/TRBV6-3	-	TRBJ2-7	-	TGTGCCAACAGTCCGACAGGACGGCAGTACTTC	CANSPTGRQYF
TRBV28	TRBD2	TRBJ2-1	-	TGTGCCAGCAGTAGCACTCTAGCGGGAGACGTTCTGGCGGTCCCACGGGACAATGAGCAGTTCTTC	CASSSTLAGDVLAVPRDNEQFF
TRBV5-4	TRBD1	TRBJ1-2	-	TGTGCCAGCAGCCCAAGGCCCAGGGGGATGAACTATGGCTACACCTTC	CASSPRPRGMNYGYTF
TRBV19	-	TRBJ1-5	few	TGTGCCAGTAGTATAGTCGGAATTAGCAATCAGCCCCAGCATTTT	CASSIVGISNQPQHF
TRBV29-1	-	TRBJ2-7	-	TGCAGCGTTGAAGTAAACAGCTACGAGCAGTACTTC	CSVEVNSYEQYF
TRBV27	TRBD1	TRBJ2-7	-	TGTGCCAGCAGTCCACCGGGACAGTATTCGGTGCAGTACTTC	CASSPPGQYSVQYF